A single TCR beta chain is shown here with its context. Per germline, CDR1 SGDLS and CDR2 YYNGEE. The CDR3 loop spans 16 amino acids. With 1 base clipped from V and 1 base from J, the junction kept 4 bases outside the gene matches. The data were taken from a study of cytomegalovirus exposure and HLA in healthy donors. PCR was performed using 60 Vbeta and 13 Jbeta primers. Sequencing used immunoSEQ multiplex PCR; TCRdb keeps in-frame clones, though not all of them. The repertoire holds fewer than 85,000 clones, with roughly four fifths as singletons. This receptor was obtained from a male donor in good health and CMV-seropositive. V usage is TRBV9 and J usage is TRBJ2-1; 8 bases fit TRBD2. The source material was PBMCs. CDR3 bases: TGTGCCAGCAGCGTAACAGCGGGAGTTTCCTACAATGAGCAGTTCTTC. Its protein is CASSVTAGVSYNEQFF.